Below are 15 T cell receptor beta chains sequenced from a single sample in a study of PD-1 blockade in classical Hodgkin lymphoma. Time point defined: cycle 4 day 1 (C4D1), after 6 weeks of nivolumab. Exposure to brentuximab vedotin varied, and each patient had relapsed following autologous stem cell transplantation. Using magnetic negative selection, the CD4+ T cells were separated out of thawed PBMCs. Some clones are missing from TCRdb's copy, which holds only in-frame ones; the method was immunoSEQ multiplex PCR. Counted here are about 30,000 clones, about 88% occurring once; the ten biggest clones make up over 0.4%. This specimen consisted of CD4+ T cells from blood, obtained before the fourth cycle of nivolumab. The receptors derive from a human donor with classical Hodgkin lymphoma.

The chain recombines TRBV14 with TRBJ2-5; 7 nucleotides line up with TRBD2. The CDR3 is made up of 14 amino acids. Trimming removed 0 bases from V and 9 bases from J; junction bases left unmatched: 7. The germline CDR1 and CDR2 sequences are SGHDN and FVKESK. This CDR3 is CASSQEGWGRAQYF. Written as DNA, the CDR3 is TGTGCCAGCAGCCAAGAAGGTTGGGGGAGGGCCCAGTACTTC.

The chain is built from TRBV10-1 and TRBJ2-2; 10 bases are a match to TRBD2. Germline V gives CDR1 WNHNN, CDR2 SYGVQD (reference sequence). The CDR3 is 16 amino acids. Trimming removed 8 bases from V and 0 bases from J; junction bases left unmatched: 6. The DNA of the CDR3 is TGCGCCAGCGGGTGGACTAGCGGAACGAACACCGGGGAGCTGTTTTTT. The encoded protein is CASGWTSGTNTGELFF.

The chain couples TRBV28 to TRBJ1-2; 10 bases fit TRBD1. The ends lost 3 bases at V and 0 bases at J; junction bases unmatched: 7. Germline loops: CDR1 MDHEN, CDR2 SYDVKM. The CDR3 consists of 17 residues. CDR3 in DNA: TGTGCCAGCAGTTTCGTCGGGACAGGGGTGACTAACTATGGCTACACCTTC. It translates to CASSFVGTGVTNYGYTF.

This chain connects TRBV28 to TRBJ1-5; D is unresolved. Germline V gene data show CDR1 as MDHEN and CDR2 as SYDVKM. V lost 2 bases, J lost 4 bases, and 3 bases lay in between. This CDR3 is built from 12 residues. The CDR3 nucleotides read TGTGCCAGCAGTTTAGGGAATCAGCCCCAGCATTTT. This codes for CASSLGNQPQHF.

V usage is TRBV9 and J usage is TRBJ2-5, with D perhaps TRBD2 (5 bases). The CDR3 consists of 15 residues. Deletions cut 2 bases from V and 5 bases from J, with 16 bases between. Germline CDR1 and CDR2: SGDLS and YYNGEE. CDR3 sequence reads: CASSVRDGNWETQYF. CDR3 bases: TGTGCCAGCAGCGTGCGCGACGGGAACTGGGAGACCCAGTACTTC.

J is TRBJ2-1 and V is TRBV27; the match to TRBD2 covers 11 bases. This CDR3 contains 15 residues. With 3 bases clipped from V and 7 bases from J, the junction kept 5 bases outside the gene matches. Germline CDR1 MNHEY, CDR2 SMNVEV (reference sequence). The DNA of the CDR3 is TGTGCCAGCAGTTTGGCCGGGACTAGCGGAAATGAGCAGTTCTTC. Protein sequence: CASSLAGTSGNEQFF.

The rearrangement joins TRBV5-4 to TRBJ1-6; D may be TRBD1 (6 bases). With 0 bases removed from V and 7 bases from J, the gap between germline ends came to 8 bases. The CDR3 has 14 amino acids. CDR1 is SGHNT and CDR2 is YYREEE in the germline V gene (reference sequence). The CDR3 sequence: CASSLEQGNSPLHF. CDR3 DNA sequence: TGTGCCAGCAGCTTGGAGCAGGGGAATTCACCCCTCCACTTT.

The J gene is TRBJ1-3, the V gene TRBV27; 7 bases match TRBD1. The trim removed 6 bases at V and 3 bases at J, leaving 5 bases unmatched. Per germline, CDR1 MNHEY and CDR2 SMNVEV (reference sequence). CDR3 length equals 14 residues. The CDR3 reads CASRVTGFGNTIYF. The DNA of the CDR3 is TGTGCCAGCAGAGTGACAGGGTTTGGAAACACCATATATTTT.

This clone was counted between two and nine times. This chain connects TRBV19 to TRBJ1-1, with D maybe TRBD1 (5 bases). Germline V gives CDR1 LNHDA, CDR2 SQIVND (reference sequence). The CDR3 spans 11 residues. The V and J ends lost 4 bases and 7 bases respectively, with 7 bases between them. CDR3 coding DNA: TGTGCCAGTAGTAGGGGGGGTGAAGCTTTCTTT. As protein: CASSRGGEAFF.

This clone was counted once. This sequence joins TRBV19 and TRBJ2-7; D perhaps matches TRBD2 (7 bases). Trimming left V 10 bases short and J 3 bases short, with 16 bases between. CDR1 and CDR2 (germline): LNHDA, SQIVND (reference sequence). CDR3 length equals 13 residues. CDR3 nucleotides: TGTGCCACCACCGGACTAGGGGGCTACGAGCAGTACTTC. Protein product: CATTGLGGYEQYF.

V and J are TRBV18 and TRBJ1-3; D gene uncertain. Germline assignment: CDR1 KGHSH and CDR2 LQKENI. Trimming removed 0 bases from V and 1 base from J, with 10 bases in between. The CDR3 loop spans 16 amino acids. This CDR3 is CASSPPVKPSGNTIYF. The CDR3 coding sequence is TGTGCCAGCTCACCACCGGTTAAACCTTCTGGAAACACCATATATTTT.

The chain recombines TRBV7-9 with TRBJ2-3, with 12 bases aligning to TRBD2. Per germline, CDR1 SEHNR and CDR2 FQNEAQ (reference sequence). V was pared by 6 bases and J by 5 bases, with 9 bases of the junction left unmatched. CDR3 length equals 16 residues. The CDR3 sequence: CASSPHGLAGLDTQYF. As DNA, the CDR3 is TGTGCCAGCAGTCCTCACGGACTAGCGGGATTAGATACGCAGTATTTT.

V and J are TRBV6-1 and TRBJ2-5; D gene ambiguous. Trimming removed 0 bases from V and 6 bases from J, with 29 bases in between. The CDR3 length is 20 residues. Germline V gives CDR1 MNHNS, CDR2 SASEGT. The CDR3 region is CASSEAYWRSGWIEKKTQYF. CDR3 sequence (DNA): TGTGCCAGCAGTGAAGCGTACTGGCGGTCCGGGTGGATTGAGAAGAAGACCCAGTACTTC.

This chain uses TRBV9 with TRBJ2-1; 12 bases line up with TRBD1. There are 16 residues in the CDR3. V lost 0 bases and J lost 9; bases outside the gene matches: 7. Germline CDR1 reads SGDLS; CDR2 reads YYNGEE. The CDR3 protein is CASSVVGTGGSSEQFF. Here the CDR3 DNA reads TGTGCCAGCAGCGTAGTTGGGACAGGGGGCTCTTCTGAGCAGTTCTTC. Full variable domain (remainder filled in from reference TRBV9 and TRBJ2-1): DSGVTQTPKHLITATGQRVTLRCSPRSGDLSVYWYQQSLDQGLQFLIQYYNGEERAKGNILERFSAQQFPDLHSELNLSSLELGDSALYFCASSVVGTGGSSEQFFGPGTRLTVL.

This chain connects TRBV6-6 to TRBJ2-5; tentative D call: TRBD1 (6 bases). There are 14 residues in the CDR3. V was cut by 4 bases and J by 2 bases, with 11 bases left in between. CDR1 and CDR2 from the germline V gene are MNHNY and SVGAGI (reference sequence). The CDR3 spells CASSSGAPQETQYF. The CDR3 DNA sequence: TGTGCCAGCAGTTCAGGGGCCCCTCAAGAGACCCAGTACTTC.